These T cell receptor beta chains were read from a single sample in a study of long-term antiretroviral therapy in people with HIV. Data came from immunoSEQ multiplex PCR; TCRdb stores just in-frame clones and leaves some out. This sample has over 10,000 clones, with about nine tenths found just once. The sample was unsorted PBMCs, taken 2.1 years after starting antiretroviral therapy. These receptor sequences come from a woman aged 35 to 49 with HIV. CDR3s include the opening cysteine and the closing phenylalanine or tryptophan. D genes are given only for firm matches. A clone size is listed for some rows: how often the clone was seen (once, few, many), or a class if it is expanded.

J gene | clone size | D gene | V gene | CDR3 DNA | CDR3 protein
TRBJ1-2 | NA | TRBD1 | TRBV10-3 | TGTGCCATCAGTGAAGGGCAGGGGGATGGCTACACCTTC | CAISEGQGDGYTF
TRBJ2-3 | NA | NA | TRBV7-9 | TGTGCCAGCAGCTTAGCCTGGACGGAAGGCACCGGAGATACGCAGTATTTT | CASSLAWTEGTGDTQYF
TRBJ2-3 | NA | TRBD2 | TRBV4-3 | TGCGCCAGCAGCCAAGATCGGGCTAGCGGGGGATATGATACGCAGTATTTT | CASSQDRASGGYDTQYF
TRBJ1-2 | NA | TRBD1 | TRBV6-6 | TGTGCCAGCAGTCCACAGGGGGCATGGGGCTACACCTTC | CASSPQGAWGYTF
TRBJ1-1 | NA | NA | TRBV7-9 | TGTGCCAGCAGCTTGGCAGGGGCGGCTTTCTTT | CASSLAGAAFF
TRBJ2-2 | NA | NA | TRBV25-1 | TGTGCCAGCAGTGCCAGGGCGTCAGGGTTGGGCGGGGAGCTGTTTTTT | CASSARASGLGGELFF
TRBJ2-2 | NA | TRBD1 | TRBV19 | TGTGCCAGTAACGACAGGGAATCCGGGGAGCTGTTTTTT | CASNDRESGELFF
TRBJ2-7 | NA | NA | TRBV19 | TGTGCCAGTACCCGCGGAAAATGGGGGTCCTACGAGCAGTACTTC | CASTRGKWGSYEQYF
TRBJ2-5 | NA | NA | TRBV7-2 | TGTGCCAGCAGCCCGTGGGGGGCTGTCGGAGAGACCCAGTACTTC | CASSPWGAVGETQYF
TRBJ1-1 | NA | NA | TRBV5-1 | TGCGCCAGCAGCTTGGCCGTGAAGGGGGAAACTGAAGCTTTCTTT | CASSLAVKGETEAFF
TRBJ2-4 | NA | TRBD1 | TRBV19 | TGTGCCAGTAACCCTCGGACAGGGTCCAAAAACATTCAGTACTTC | CASNPRTGSKNIQYF
TRBJ1-5 | few | NA | TRBV6-5 | TGTGCCAGCAGCTCCTCGGCCGGAACGAATCAGCCCCAGCATTTT | CASSSSAGTNQPQHF
TRBJ2-3 | NA | TRBD2 | TRBV5-1 | TGCGCCAGCAGCTTGGGTAGCGGGGGGGAGGCAGATACGCAGTATTTT | CASSLGSGGEADTQYF
TRBJ1-2 | NA | NA | TRBV6-1 | TGTGCCAGCAGTGTACCACAGGGTCGGGGCTACACCTTC | CASSVPQGRGYTF
TRBJ1-1 | NA | NA | TRBV19 | TGTGCCAGTTCAGGATGGGGACGGAACACTGAAGCTTTCTTT | CASSGWGRNTEAFF
TRBJ1-2 | NA | NA | TRBV18 | TGTGCCAGCTCACCGAGTGATAGAGCTTATGGCTACACCTTC | CASSPSDRAYGYTF
TRBJ2-1 | NA | TRBD2 | TRBV30 | TGTGCCTGGAGTGTACTATGGCTAGCGGGGAACAATGAGCAGTTCTTC | CAWSVLWLAGNNEQFF
TRBJ2-2 | NA | NA | TRBV10-3 | TGTGCCATCAGCCCCAGACAGAGCGCGAACACCGGGGAGCTGTTTTTT | CAISPRQSANTGELFF
TRBJ2-3 | NA | TRBD1 | TRBV5-1 | TGCGCCAGCAGCACCACGGACAGGGATCTTGATACGCAGTATTTT | CASSTTDRDLDTQYF
TRBJ2-7 | NA | TRBD2 | TRBV7-2 | TGTGCCAGCAGCGTTCGTAGAGCGGGGGGTTCGTACGAGCAGTACTTC | CASSVRRAGGSYEQYF
TRBJ2-1 | once | NA | TRBV4-1 | TGCGCCAGCAGCCAAGAGGGAACAGTTTACAATGAGCAGTTCTTC | CASSQEGTVYNEQFF
TRBJ2-5 | few | TRBD2 | TRBV2 | TGTGCCAGCAGCAAGCGGGGGACACGTGAGACCCAGTACTTC | CASSKRGTRETQYF
TRBJ2-5 | NA | TRBD2 | TRBV12-5 | TGTGCTAGTGGTTCTCGGACTAGCGTGGAGACCCAGTACTTC | CASGSRTSVETQYF
TRBJ1-1 | NA | NA | TRBV30 | TGTGCCTGGAGTGTAATCAGGGATCGAGGTGAAGCTTTCTTT | CAWSVIRDRGEAFF
TRBJ2-5 | few | NA | TRBV30 | TGTGCCTGGAGTGACCAACAGGAGACCCAGTACTTC | CAWSDQQETQYF
TRBJ2-6 | NA | NA | TRBV7-9 | TGTGCCAGCAGCTTAGGAGGGGGGGGCCGGGCCAACGTCCTGACTTTC | CASSLGGGGRANVLTF
TRBJ2-3 | NA | NA | TRBV11-3 | TGTGCCAGCAGCCCAACCCCCCGGAGTACGCAGTATTTT | CASSPTPRSTQYF
TRBJ1-1 | NA | TRBD1 | TRBV18 | TGTGCCAGCTCGACCACAGGGGGCGCCGACACTGAAGCTTTCTTT | CASSTTGGADTEAFF
TRBJ1-3 | NA | NA | TRBV7-2 | TGTGCCAGCAGCTCTGGTTGGGCGGCTGGAAACACCATATATTTT | CASSSGWAAGNTIYF
TRBJ2-5 | NA | NA | TRBV7-2 | TGTGCCAGCACTAAATTAACGGGGCAGCAAGAGACCCAGTACTTC | CASTKLTGQQETQYF
TRBJ2-1 | NA | NA | TRBV7-9 | TGTGCCAGCAGCTTAGACAGTAAAAGGGATGAGCAGTTCTTC | CASSLDSKRDEQFF
TRBJ2-3 | NA | NA | TRBV7-9 | TGTGCCAGCATCTTTGGGACAGATACGCAGTATTTT | CASIFGTDTQYF
TRBJ1-2 | NA | TRBD1 | TRBV5-1 | TGCGCCAGCAGCTTGTTCGCGGACAGGGGATCTGGCTACACCTTC | CASSLFADRGSGYTF
TRBJ2-3 | NA | TRBD2 | TRBV7-2 | TGTGCCAGCAGCTTAGGACTAGCGGGGGGCCAAGCCACAGATACGCAGTATTTT | CASSLGLAGGQATDTQYF
TRBJ1-2 | NA | NA | TRBV6-5 | TGTGCCAGCGCACGGCAGGAGCTTATAGACTATGGCTACACCTTC | CASARQELIDYGYTF
TRBJ2-1 | NA | TRBD2 | TRBV6-6 | TGTGCCAGCAGTCAACGACTAGCGGGGTACAATGAGCAGTTCTTC | CASSQRLAGYNEQFF
TRBJ2-3 | NA | NA | TRBV30 | TGTGCCTGGACCTTCACAGATACGCAGTATTTT | CAWTFTDTQYF
TRBJ1-2 | NA | TRBD1 | TRBV6-5 | TGTGCCAGCAGCGTTAAAGGGGGCGCGCGAGGCTACACCTTC | CASSVKGGARGYTF
TRBJ1-2 | NA | TRBD1 | TRBV6-6 | TGTGCCAGCAGCCGCACCGGGACAGGGTTAAACTATGGCTACACCTTC | CASSRTGTGLNYGYTF
TRBJ2-1 | NA | TRBD2 | TRBV10-3 | TGTGCCATTTTAGCGGGGATAGACGGGGATGAGCAGTTCTTC | CAILAGIDGDEQFF
TRBJ1-2 | NA | TRBD1 | TRBV7-2 | TGTGCCAGCAGCTCGGGACAGGCCCTGAGCTATGGCTACACCTTC | CASSSGQALSYGYTF
TRBJ2-1 | NA | NA | TRBV19 | TGTGCCAGTAGTTCGGGGTGGGCGTACAATGAGCAGTTCTTC | CASSSGWAYNEQFF
TRBJ1-6 | NA | NA | TRBV27 | TGTGCCAGCAGTTCTCGACAGGTGTTCAGGAATTCACCCCTCCACTTT | CASSSRQVFRNSPLHF
TRBJ1-6 | NA | NA | TRBV29-1 | TGCAGCGTTAATACCCTTCGGGTAGCCCTCCACTTT | CSVNTLRVALHF
TRBJ2-3 | NA | NA | TRBV29-1 | TGCAGCGTTGCGGGGCTTACTAGCACAGATACGCAGTATTTT | CSVAGLTSTDTQYF
TRBJ1-5 | NA | NA | TRBV6-1 | TGTGCCAGCACCAACGAACCGGCCTCTTATCAGCCCCAGCATTTT | CASTNEPASYQPQHF
TRBJ2-5 | NA | TRBD2 | TRBV4-1 | TGCGCCAGCAGCCATCAGAGCGGGGGGGAGTTAGAGACCCAGTACTTC | CASSHQSGGELETQYF
TRBJ1-5 | NA | NA | TRBV15 | TGTGCCACCAGCCAGGGCCCTATCCACTTATCAGAGCCCCAGCATTTT | CATSQGPIHLSEPQHF
TRBJ2-1 | NA | NA | TRBV6-1 | TGTGCCAGCACTATCGGGAACGATGAGCAGTTCTTC | CASTIGNDEQFF
TRBJ1-3 | NA | NA | TRBV10-2 | TGCGCCAGCAGTGAAGCTGCTGGAAACACCATATATTTT | CASSEAAGNTIYF
TRBJ1-5 | NA | NA | TRBV19 | TGTGCCAGTAAAGGGCAGGCTGGCAATCAGCCCCAGCATTTT | CASKGQAGNQPQHF
TRBJ2-2 | NA | NA | TRBV7-7 | TGTGCTAGCAGCTTAGATATGGGGACCGGGGAGCTGTTTTTT | CASSLDMGTGELFF
TRBJ1-5 | NA | NA | TRBV5-1 | TGCGCCAGCAGCCCCGGGACAAGCAATCAGCCCCAGCATTTT | CASSPGTSNQPQHF
TRBJ2-3 | NA | NA | TRBV7-2 | TGTGCCAGCAGCTTAGGGGGGACGGATACGCAGTATTTT | CASSLGGTDTQYF
TRBJ1-5 | NA | TRBD1 | TRBV27 | TGTGCCAGCAGTTTAGACGGACAGGGGGCCCAGCATTTT | CASSLDGQGAQHF
TRBJ2-1 | NA | TRBD2 | TRBV27 | TGTGCCAGCAGTTTAGATGGCGGGGGTTACAATGAGCAGTTCTTC | CASSLDGGGYNEQFF
TRBJ1-4 | once | NA | TRBV19 | TGTGCCAGTAGTATCCGTCAGGGGAGTGAAAAACTGTTTTTT | CASSIRQGSEKLFF